This T cell receptor beta chain stems from a study of T cells in Graves' hyperthyroidism and ophthalmopathy. Study observations and caveats: Blood also held most thyroid clonotypes expanded beyond 0.001.

RNA transcripts were the template for amplifying TCR beta CDR3 regions. Researchers ran a first-round RT-PCR on the TCR CDR3 using the HTBI primer set. MiXCR, run by TCRdb on the multiplex PCR reads, gives a single entry per CDR3 protein. This sample has about 640,000 distinct CDR3 sequences; about a fifth occur once, and the top ten carry 34%. To note about this clonotype: Its antigen is currently unknown.

Out of about 10 ml of fresh peripheral blood came the PBMCs. The V gene lost 6 bases and the J gene lost 9 bases, with 26 bases spanning the gap. CDR3 length: 16 residues. Germline CDR1 reads SQVTM; CDR2 reads ANQGSEA. Input material: blood. The chain has TRBV29-1 and TRBJ2-2; the D gene could be TRBD1 or TRBD2 (5 bases each). The sequence derives from a man younger than 45 with Graves' ophthalmopathy. The CDR3 protein is CSVGLRGPGGERELFF. CDR3 nucleotides: TGCAGCGTGGGCCTACGGGGACCCGGAGGAGAACGGGAGCTGTTTTTT.